This is a list of T cell receptor beta chains from one sample in a study of shared clonotypes between healthy human individuals. Only in-frame clones appear in the TCRdb table, and some are missing; sequencing was by immunoSEQ multiplex PCR. The sample carries over a million clones, approximately 78% recorded once. The specimen sequenced was memory CD4+ T cells from PBMCs. The receptors come from a man between 18 and 35 years old in good health. Some clones in this sample may be carry-over from other donors' samples. CDR3s include the opening cysteine and the closing phenylalanine or tryptophan. A D gene is named only where the DNA matches it firmly. For some rows the clone size is stated as once, few or many, or as a class when expanded; others skip it.

cdr3_length | d_call | j_call | v_call | clone_size | cdr3_aa | cdr3_nt
12 | - | TRBJ2-3 | TRBV10-1 | - | CASNETTDTQYF | TGCGCCAGCAACGAGACAACAGATACGCAGTATTTT
13 | - | TRBJ1-2 | TRBV19 | - | CASSIKRDTGIAF | TGTGCCAGTAGTATAAAACGGGATACGGGGATCGCCTTC
15 | - | TRBJ2-1 | TRBV7-2 | - | CASSLAASSYNEQFF | TGTGCCAGCAGCTTAGCGGCTAGCAGCTACAATGAGCAGTTCTTC
15 | - | TRBJ1-1 | TRBV15 | - | CATSSSGLQNTEAFF | TGTGCCACCAGCAGCTCCGGGTTACAGAACACTGAAGCTTTCTTT
16 | TRBD1 | TRBJ1-4 | TRBV11-2 | - | CASSPDRGRGNEKLFF | TGTGCCAGCAGCCCCGACAGGGGCCGGGGTAATGAAAAACTGTTTTTT
16 | - | TRBJ1-1 | TRBV5-1 | - | CASSFGQMIMNTEAFF | TGCGCCAGCAGCTTCGGACAGATGATTATGAACACTGAAGCTTTCTTT
14 | TRBD2 | TRBJ2-1 | TRBV7-6 | - | CASTRDPAGGEQFF | TGTGCCAGCACCCGGGACCCAGCGGGAGGCGAGCAGTTCTTC
13 | - | TRBJ1-4 | TRBV30 | once | CAWSRGTNEKLFF | TGTGCCTGGAGCAGGGGAACTAATGAAAAACTGTTTTTT
13 | TRBD1 | TRBJ2-7 | TRBV5-1 | - | CASGQGRSYEQYF | TGCGCCAGCGGACAGGGGCGGTCTTACGAGCAGTACTTC
13 | - | TRBJ2-7 | TRBV6-1 | - | CASRRQVFDEQYF | TGTGCCAGCAGGCGACAGGTTTTTGACGAGCAGTACTTC